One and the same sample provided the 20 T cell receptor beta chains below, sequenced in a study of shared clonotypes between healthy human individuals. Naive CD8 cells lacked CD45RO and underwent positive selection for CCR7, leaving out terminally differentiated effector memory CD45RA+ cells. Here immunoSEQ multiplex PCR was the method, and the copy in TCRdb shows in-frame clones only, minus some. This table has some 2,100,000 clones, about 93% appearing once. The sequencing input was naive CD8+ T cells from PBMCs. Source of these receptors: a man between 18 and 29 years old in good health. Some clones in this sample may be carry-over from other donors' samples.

The DNA for the CDR3 is TGTGCCAGTAGTATTAGCCCTAGCGGGACCTACGAGCAGTACTTC. Translated, it gives CASSISPSGTYEQYF. The rearrangement uses TRBV19 and TRBJ2-7, with 9 bases aligning to TRBD2. J gave up 2 bases and V 3 bases, and 5 bases lay outside the gene matches. Germline loops: CDR1 LNHDA, CDR2 SQIVND (reference sequence). The CDR3 extends over 15 amino acids. Complete variable domain (other parts from reference TRBV19 and TRBJ2-7): DGGITQSPKYLFRKEGQNVTLSCEQNLNHDAMYWYRQDPGQGLRLIYYSQIVNDFQKGDIAEGYSVSREKKESFPLTVTSAQKNPTAFYLCASSISPSGTYEQYFGPGTRLTVT.

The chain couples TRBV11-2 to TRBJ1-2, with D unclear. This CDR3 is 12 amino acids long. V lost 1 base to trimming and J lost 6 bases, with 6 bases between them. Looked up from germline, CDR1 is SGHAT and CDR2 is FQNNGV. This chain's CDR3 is CASSLGVDGYTF. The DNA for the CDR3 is TGTGCCAGCAGCTTAGGGGTGGATGGCTACACCTTC.

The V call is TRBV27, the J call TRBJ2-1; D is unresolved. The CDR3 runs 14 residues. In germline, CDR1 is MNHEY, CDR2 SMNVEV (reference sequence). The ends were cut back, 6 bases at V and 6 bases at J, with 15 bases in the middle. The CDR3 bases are TGTGCCAGCAGCGTATTCTTAGCCGCCAATGAGCAGTTCTTC. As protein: CASSVFLAANEQFF.

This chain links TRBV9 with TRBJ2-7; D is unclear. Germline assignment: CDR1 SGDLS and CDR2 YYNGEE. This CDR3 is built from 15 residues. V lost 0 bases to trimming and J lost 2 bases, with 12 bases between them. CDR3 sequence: CASSVVPGPTYEQYF. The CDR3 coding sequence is TGTGCCAGCAGCGTAGTTCCAGGTCCTACCTACGAGCAGTACTTC.

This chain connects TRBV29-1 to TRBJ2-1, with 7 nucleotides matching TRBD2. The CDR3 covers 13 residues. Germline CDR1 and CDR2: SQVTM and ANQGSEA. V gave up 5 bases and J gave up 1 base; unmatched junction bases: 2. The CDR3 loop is CSVSLASYNEQFF. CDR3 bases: TGCAGCGTTTCACTAGCGTCCTACAATGAGCAGTTCTTC.

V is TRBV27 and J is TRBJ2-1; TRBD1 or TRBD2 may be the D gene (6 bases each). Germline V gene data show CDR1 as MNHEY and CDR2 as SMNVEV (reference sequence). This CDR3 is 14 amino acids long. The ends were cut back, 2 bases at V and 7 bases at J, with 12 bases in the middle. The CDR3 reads CASSLGGLPNEQFF. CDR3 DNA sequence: TGTGCCAGCAGTTTAGGGGGGCTACCAAATGAGCAGTTCTTC.

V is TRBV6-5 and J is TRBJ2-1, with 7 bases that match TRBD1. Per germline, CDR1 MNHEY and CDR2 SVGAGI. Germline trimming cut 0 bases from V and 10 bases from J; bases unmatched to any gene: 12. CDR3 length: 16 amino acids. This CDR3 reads CASSYSWLRGGAEQFF. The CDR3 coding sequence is TGTGCCAGCAGTTACTCGTGGCTTCGAGGGGGCGCCGAGCAGTTCTTC.

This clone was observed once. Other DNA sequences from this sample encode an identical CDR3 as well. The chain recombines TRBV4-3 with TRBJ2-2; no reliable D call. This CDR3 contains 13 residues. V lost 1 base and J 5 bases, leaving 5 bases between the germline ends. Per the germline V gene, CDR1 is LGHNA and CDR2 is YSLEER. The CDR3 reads CASSQGRTGELFF. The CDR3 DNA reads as TGCGCCAGCAGCCAAGGCAGAACCGGGGAGCTGTTTTTT.

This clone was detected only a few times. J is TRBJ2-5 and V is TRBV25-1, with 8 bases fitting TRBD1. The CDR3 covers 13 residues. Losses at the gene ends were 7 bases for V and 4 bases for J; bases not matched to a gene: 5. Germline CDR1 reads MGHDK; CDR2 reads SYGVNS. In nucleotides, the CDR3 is TGTGCCAGCAACCCAGGACAGGGAGAGACCCAGTACTTC. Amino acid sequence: CASNPGQGETQYF.

This CDR3 reads CSVAGRDLGVFYEQYF. The CDR3, as DNA: TGCAGCGTTGCGGGCAGAGATTTGGGGGTTTTCTACGAGCAGTACTTC. The rearrangement uses TRBV29-1 and TRBJ2-7; tentatively, D is TRBD1 or TRBD2 (5 bases each). The germline V gene encodes CDR1 SQVTM and CDR2 ANQGSEA. V lost 4 bases and J 3 bases, leaving 22 bases between the germline ends. This CDR3 is 16 amino acids long.

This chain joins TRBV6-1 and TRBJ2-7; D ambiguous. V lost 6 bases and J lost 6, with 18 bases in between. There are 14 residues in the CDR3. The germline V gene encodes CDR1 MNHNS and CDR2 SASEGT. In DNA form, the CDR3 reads TGTGCCAGCAGCATGGTCCACCTCACTCGCGAGCAGTACTTC. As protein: CASSMVHLTREQYF.

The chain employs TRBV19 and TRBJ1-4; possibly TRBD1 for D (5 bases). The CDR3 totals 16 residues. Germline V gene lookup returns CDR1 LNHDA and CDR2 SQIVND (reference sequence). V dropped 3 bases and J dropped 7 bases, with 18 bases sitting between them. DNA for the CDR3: TGTGCCAGTAGTATGAGGGGTCGGGTCAGGGCTGAAAAACTGTTTTTT. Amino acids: CASSMRGRVRAEKLFF.

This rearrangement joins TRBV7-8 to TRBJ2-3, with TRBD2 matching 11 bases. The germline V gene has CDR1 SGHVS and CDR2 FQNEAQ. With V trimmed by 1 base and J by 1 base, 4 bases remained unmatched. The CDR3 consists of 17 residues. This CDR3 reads CASSLEGLAVGTDTQYF. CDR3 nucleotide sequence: TGTGCCAGCAGCTTAGAGGGACTAGCGGTAGGCACAGATACGCAGTATTTT.

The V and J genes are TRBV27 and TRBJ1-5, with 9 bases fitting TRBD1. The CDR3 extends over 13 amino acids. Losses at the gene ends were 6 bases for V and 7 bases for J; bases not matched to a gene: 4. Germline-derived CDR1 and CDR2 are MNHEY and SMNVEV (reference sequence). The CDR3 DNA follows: TGTGCCAGCAGGGACAGGGGAGAACAGCCCCAGCATTTT. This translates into CASRDRGEQPQHF.

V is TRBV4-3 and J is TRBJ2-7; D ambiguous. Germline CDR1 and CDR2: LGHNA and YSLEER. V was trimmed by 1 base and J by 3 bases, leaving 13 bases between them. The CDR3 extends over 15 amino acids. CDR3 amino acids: CASSQGSAGNYEQYF. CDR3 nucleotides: TGCGCCAGCAGCCAAGGGAGCGCAGGTAACTACGAGCAGTACTTC.

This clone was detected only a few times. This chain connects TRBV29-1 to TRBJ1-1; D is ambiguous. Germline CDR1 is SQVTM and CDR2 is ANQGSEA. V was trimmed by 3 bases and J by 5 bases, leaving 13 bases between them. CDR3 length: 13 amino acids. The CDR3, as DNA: TGCAGCGTTGATAGTCCTCGGGAAACTGAAGCTTTCTTT. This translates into CSVDSPRETEAFF.

CDR3 loop: CASSLVAGGQDEQYF. The CDR3 nucleotides read TGTGCCAGCAGCTTAGTGGCAGGAGGTCAGGACGAGCAGTACTTC. This chain uses TRBV11-2 with TRBJ2-7, with D maybe TRBD2 (5 bases). Germline CDR1 SGHAT, CDR2 FQNNGV. CDR3 length: 15 residues. Trimming removed 1 base at V and 5 bases at J, with 15 bases between.

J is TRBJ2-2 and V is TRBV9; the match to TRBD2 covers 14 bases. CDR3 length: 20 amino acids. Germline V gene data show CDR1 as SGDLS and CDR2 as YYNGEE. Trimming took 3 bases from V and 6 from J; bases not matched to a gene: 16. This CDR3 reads CASSGAAGLAGGLYSGELFF. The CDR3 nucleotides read TGTGCCAGCAGCGGCGCAGCTGGACTAGCGGGAGGTCTTTATTCCGGGGAGCTGTTTTTT.

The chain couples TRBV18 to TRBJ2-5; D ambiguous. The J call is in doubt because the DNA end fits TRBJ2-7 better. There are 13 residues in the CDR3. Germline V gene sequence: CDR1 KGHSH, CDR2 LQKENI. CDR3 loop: CASSPRAIYEQYF. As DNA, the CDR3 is TGTGCCAGCTCACCACGTGCTATTTACGAGCAGTACTTC.

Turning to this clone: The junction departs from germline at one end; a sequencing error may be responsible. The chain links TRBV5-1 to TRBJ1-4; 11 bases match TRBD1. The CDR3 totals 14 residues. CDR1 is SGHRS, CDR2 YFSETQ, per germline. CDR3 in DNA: TGCGCCAGCAGGTTGGACAGGGGGCAGGAAAAACTGTTTTTT. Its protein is CASRLDRGQEKLFF.